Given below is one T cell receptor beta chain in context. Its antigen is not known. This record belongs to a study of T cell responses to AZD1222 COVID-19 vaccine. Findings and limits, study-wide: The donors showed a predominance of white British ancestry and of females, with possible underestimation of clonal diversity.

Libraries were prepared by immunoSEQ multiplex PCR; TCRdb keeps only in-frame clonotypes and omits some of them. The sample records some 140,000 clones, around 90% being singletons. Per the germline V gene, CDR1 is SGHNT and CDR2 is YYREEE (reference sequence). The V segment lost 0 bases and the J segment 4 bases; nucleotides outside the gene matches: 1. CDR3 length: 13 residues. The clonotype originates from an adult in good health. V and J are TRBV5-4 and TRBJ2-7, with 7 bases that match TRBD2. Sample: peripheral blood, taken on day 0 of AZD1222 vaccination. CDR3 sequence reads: CASSLVGGYEQYF. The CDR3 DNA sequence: TGTGCCAGCAGCTTGGTCGGGGGGTACGAGCAGTACTTC. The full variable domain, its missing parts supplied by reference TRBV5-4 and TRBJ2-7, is ETGVTQSPTHLIKTRGQQVTLRCSSQSGHNTVSWYQQALGQGPQFIFQYYREEENGRGNFPPRFSGLQFPNYSSELNVNALELDDSALYLCASSLVGGYEQYFGPGTRLTVT.